A single sample gave rise to the 10 T cell receptor beta chains below, sequenced in a study of control samples from healthy donors and cancer patients. Repertoires were generated with immunoSEQ multiplex PCR, while TCRdb's copy carries only in-frame clones and drops some. Of 250,000 to 300,000 clones in the sample, roughly 87% are singletons; the top ten hold less than 15%. Sequencing was carried out using PBMCs. These receptors all stem from an older woman with lung cancer.

The genes are TRBV24-1 and TRBJ2-1, with 9 bases aligning to TRBD2. V shed 0 bases and J 8 bases; nucleotides not matched to a gene: 7. Germline lookup yields CDR1 KGHDR and CDR2 SFDVKD. The CDR3 runs 16 residues. CDR3 in DNA: TGTGCCACCAGTGATTTGAGGCTAGCGGGAAGGGATGAGCAGTTCTTC. Amino acid sequence: CATSDLRLAGRDEQFF.

This chain connects TRBV4-2 to TRBJ2-1; D perhaps matches TRBD2 (5 bases). CDR1 is LGHNA and CDR2 is YNFKEQ in the germline V gene. This CDR3 is built from 15 residues. Trimming cost V 1 base and J 2 bases, with 9 bases left between them. Here the CDR3 reads CASSQAGITYNEQFF. The CDR3 bases are TGTGCCAGCAGCCAAGCGGGGATTACCTACAATGAGCAGTTCTTC.

CDR3 sequence reads: CASSPPAASFHTEAFF. Written as DNA, the CDR3 is TGCGCCAGCAGCCCCCCAGCGGCATCTTTTCACACTGAAGCTTTCTTT. The chain recombines TRBV4-1 with TRBJ1-1; D remains unclear. CDR1 and CDR2 (germline): MGHRA, YSYEKL. This CDR3 spans 16 amino acids. Trimming took 4 bases from V and 3 from J, leaving 18 bases between them.

The chain recombines TRBV6-2 or TRBV6-3 with TRBJ1-1, with D possibly matching TRBD1 (6 bases). Germline V CDR1 and CDR2: MNHEY, SVGEGT. The length of the CDR3 is 17 residues. Trimming removed 6 bases from V and 5 bases from J, with 25 bases in between. The CDR3 sequence is CASSPTTGRGKETEAFF. The CDR3 bases are TGTGCCAGCAGCCCTACAACGGGTAGGGGGAAGGAAACTGAAGCTTTCTTT.

The rearrangement links TRBV6-5 to TRBJ2-7; no clear D. V lost 0 bases and J lost 3, with 15 bases in between. This CDR3 region has 16 residues. Germline CDR1 reads MNHEY; CDR2 reads SVGAGI. Here the CDR3 DNA reads TGTGCCAGCAGTTACTCGGTCGGGCAGACGGGCTACGAGCAGTACTTC. Its translation: CASSYSVGQTGYEQYF.

This clone was seen repeatedly, ten times or more. Within the sample, other DNA sequences also encode this same CDR3. V usage is TRBV3-1 (or the pseudogene TRBV3-2) and J usage is TRBJ2-7; TRBD1 matches 7 bases. This CDR3 spans 13 amino acids. Germline CDR1 reads LGHDT; CDR2 reads YNNKEL (reference sequence). After removal of 0 bases from V and 7 bases from J, the junction contained 3 bases not matched to a gene. As DNA, the CDR3 is TGTGCCAGCAGCCAAGATGACAGGGCTGAGCAGTACTTC. Protein sequence: CASSQDDRAEQYF.

This clone was seen once. In nucleotides, the CDR3 is TGTGCCAGCAGCTTATACACTAGCGGCCGTGAGACCCAGTACTTC. Translation gives CASSLYTSGRETQYF. This sequence joins TRBV7-2 and TRBJ2-5; 8 bases align to TRBD2. V was clipped by 2 bases and J by 5 bases; unmatched bases: 7. The CDR3 length is 15 residues. Germline-derived CDR1 and CDR2 are SGHTA and FQGNSA.

The chain couples TRBV2 to TRBJ2-1; possibly TRBD1 or TRBD2 for D (5 bases each). This CDR3 is 16 amino acids long. The germline V gene has CDR1 SNHLY and CDR2 FYNNEI. The CDR3 spells CATTPPGRIIHNEQFF. CDR3 nucleotide sequence: TGTGCTACCACACCGCCGGGACGGATAATACACAATGAGCAGTTCTTC.

This sequence joins TRBV7-2 and TRBJ1-6; unclear D gene. CDR1 is SGHTA, CDR2 FQGNSA, per germline. The germline V and J ends were trimmed by 5 bases and 4 bases, with 12 bases remaining between them. CDR3 size: 15 residues. The CDR3 is CASSVVVSYNSPLHF. Here the CDR3 DNA reads TGTGCCAGCAGCGTAGTAGTCAGTTATAATTCACCCCTCCACTTT.

The chain employs TRBV7-2 and TRBJ1-1, with 8 positions matching TRBD1. The CDR3 totals 13 residues. Germline V gene sequence: CDR1 SGHTA, CDR2 FQGNSA. Germline trimming cut 5 bases from V and 5 bases from J; bases unmatched to any gene: 4. CDR3 bases: TGTGCCAGCAGCCTAACAGGGGGGACTGAAGCTTTCTTT. Translated, it gives CASSLTGGTEAFF. Full variable domain (rest looked up from reference TRBV7-2 and TRBJ1-1): GAGVSQSPSNKVTEKGKDVELRCDPISGHTALYWYRQSLGQGLEFLIYFQGNSAPDKSGLPSDRFSAERTGGSVSTLTIQRTQQEDSAVYLCASSLTGGTEAFFGQGTRLTVV.